The source of this TCR beta chain is a study of regulatory T cells in long-lasting Graves disease. As concerns this clonotype: A much larger clonotype is one base distant, so this may be a read error.

Regarding time point: newly diagnosed GD, antithyroid drugs for less than 3 months. PBMCs provided the RNA from which the TCR library was made. Arm-PCR of CDR3 regions and iRepertoire HTBI primers were the basis on which TCR beta libraries were built. Original data processing: Samples revealed approximately 60 TRBV and roughly 15 TRBJ segments. TCRdb processed the multiplex PCR reads anew with MiXCR; each CDR3 protein has one entry. V and J calls and clone size were set by TCRdb, not the authors. The table records approximately 540,000 distinct CDR3 sequences, 12% of them present only once. This CDR3 contains 13 residues. The V end was cut by 8 bases, the J end by 7 bases, with 18 bases between. From germline, CDR1 is MNHNS and CDR2 SASEGT. This sample was shared with a second study, whose subject was T cells in Graves' hyperthyroidism and ophthalmopathy. That work adds: Hyperthyroidism was newly diagnosed in patients aged 18 to 65 (duration under 2 months). Also found in blood were most expanded thyroid clonotypes above 0.001. The model anticipated ophthalmopathy a median about six months pre-onset.

The J gene is TRBJ2-7, the V gene TRBV6-1, with D tentatively TRBD1 or TRBD2 (6 bases each). The receptor's source is a woman aged 25-40 years with Graves disease. Sequenced material: peripheral blood mononuclear cells (PBMCs), taken at new diagnosis, from a patient treated with antithyroid drugs. In DNA form, the CDR3 reads TGTGCCAGCGGGGGGCTCTCCTACAATGAGCAGTACTTC. This translates into CASGGLSYNEQYF.